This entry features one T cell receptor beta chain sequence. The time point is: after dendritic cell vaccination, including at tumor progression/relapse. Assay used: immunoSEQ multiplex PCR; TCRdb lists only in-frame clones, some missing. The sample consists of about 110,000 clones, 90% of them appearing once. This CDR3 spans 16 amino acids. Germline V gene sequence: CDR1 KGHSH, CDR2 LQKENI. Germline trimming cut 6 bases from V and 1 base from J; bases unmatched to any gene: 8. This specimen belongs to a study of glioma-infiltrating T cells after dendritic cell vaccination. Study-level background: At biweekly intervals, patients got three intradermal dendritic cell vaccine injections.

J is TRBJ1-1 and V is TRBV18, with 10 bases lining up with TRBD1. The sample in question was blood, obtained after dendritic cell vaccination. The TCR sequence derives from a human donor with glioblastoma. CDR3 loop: CASSLRQGAANTEAFF. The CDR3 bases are TGTGCCAGCTCCCTACGACAGGGGGCGGCGAACACTGAAGCTTTCTTT. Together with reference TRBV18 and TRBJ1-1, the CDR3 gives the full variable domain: NAGVMQNPRHLVRRRGQEARLRCSPMKGHSHVYWYRQLPEEGLKFMVYLQKENIIDESGMPKERFSAEFPKEGPSILRIQQVVRGDSAAYFCASSLRQGAANTEAFFGQGTRLTVV.